The TCR beta chain described here comes from a study of blood T cell repertoires in COVID-19. The CDR3 is 15 amino acids. The V gene's germline CDR1 is SGHTA and CDR2 FQGNSA. Trimming stripped 2 bases from V and 1 base from J, with 11 bases between. This table comes from immunoSEQ multiplex PCR, and its TCRdb copy is limited to in-frame clones, with some not included. The data contain about 220,000 clones, approximately 82% of them singletons. Input material: peripheral blood. The J gene is TRBJ1-1, the V gene TRBV7-2; TRBD1 might be the D (5 bases). The sequence was collected from a woman older than 75 with acute or convalescent COVID-19. DNA of the CDR3: TGTGCCAGCAGCTTACAACGGGGGAAGAACACTGAAGCTTTCTTT. Protein product: CASSLQRGKNTEAFF.